The present T cell receptor beta chain was sequenced within a study of T-cell memory formation after mild COVID-19. A single record per CDR3 protein comes from TCRdb applying MiXCR to the 5' RACE reads. This repertoire shows about 170,000 distinct CDR3 sequences, 10% to 15% found once; its top ten account for approximately 3.3%. This clonotype was seen at least ten times. No antigen is known for it. This CDR3 has 14 residues. Germline V gene sequence: CDR1 LGHNA, CDR2 YNFKEQ. V shed 3 bases, J shed 6 bases, and the junction held 3 bases outside the gene matches. Study conclusions and caveats: Some clones that responded were present in memory (sampled pre-infection), which suggests cross-reactive memory joined.

The receptor was derived from a man aged 18 to 29 who had mild COVID-19 (a few samples of this study predate the infection). Cell type and time point are not known. Sequences were obtained from PBMCs or a T cell subset sorted from them (not recorded which). This chain joins TRBV4-2 and TRBJ2-1; 9 nucleotides match TRBD2. The CDR3 reads CASSQETSGNEQFF. The CDR3 nucleotides are TGTGCCAGCAGCCAGGAGACTAGCGGCAATGAGCAGTTCTTC.